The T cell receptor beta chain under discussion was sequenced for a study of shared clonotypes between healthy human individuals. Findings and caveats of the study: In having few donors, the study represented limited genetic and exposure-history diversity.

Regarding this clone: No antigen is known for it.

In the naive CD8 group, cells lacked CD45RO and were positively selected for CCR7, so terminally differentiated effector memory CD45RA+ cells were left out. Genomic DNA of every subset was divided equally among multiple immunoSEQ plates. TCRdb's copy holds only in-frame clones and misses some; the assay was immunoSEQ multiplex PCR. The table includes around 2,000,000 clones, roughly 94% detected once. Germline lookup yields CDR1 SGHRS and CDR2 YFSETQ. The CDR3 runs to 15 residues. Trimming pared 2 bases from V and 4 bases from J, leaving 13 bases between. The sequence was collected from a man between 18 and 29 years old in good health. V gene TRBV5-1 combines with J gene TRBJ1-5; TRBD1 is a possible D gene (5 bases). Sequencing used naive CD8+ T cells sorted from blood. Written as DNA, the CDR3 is TGCGCCAGCAGCTTCCGGGGCGAGAGTAATCAGCCCCAGCATTTT. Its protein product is CASSFRGESNQPQHF.